What follows are 3 T cell receptor beta chains derived from one specimen sequenced in a study of T cell responses to AZD1222 COVID-19 vaccine. The protocol was immunoSEQ multiplex PCR, while the TCRdb copy is restricted to in-frame clones and leaves out a portion. The data contain approximately 120,000 clones, more than 75% of them singletons. Sequences were derived from peripheral blood, sampled on day 0 of AZD1222 vaccination. Every receptor here comes from an adult in good health.

The gene calls are TRBV6-5 and TRBJ2-7; 9 positions agree with TRBD1. V trimming: 2 bases; J trimming: 0 bases; junction bases outside the gene matches: 2. CDR1 and CDR2 (germline): MNHEY, SVGAGI. The CDR3 length is 15 residues. CDR3 bases: TGTGCCAGCAGTTACGCGGGACAGGGCTCCTACGAGCAGTACTTC. Encoded protein: CASSYAGQGSYEQYF.

The genes are TRBV5-1 and TRBJ2-3; weak D call: TRBD2 (5 bases). The CDR3 totals 15 residues. CDR1 is SGHRS, CDR2 YFSETQ, per germline. Trimming shortened V by 0 bases and J by 5 bases, and 13 bases separated the two germline ends. CDR3 sequence reads: CASSLGLAEGDTQYF. The CDR3 region has the DNA TGCGCCAGCAGCTTGGGACTGGCTGAGGGAGATACGCAGTATTTT. Supplemented by reference TRBV5-1 and TRBJ2-3, the full variable domain reads KAGVTQTPRYLIKTRGQQVTLSCSPISGHRSVSWYQQTPGQGLQFLFEYFSETQRNKGNFPGRFSGRQFSNSRSEMNVSTLELGDSALYLCASSLGLAEGDTQYFGPGTRLTVL.

The J gene is TRBJ1-2, the V gene TRBV6-1; no definite D call. The CDR3 has 13 residues. The V gene's germline CDR1 is MNHNS and CDR2 SASEGT. The ends were cut back, 2 bases at V and 2 bases at J, with 6 bases in the middle. CDR3 sequence reads: CASSETVNYGYTF. DNA for the CDR3: TGTGCCAGCAGTGAAACCGTAAACTATGGCTACACCTTC.